Below, 12 T cell receptor beta chains from the same sample are listed, as sequenced in a study of CD8 T cells in ankylosing spondylitis. TCRdb used MiXCR to reprocess the 5' RACE reads, holding one entry per CDR3 protein. The sample consists of approximately 140,000 distinct CDR3 sequences, over 7% of them appearing once. Specimen: blood, either unsorted or a sorted T cell fraction (not recorded which). Every receptor here comes from a male donor with ankylosing spondylitis or in good health (not recorded which).

Details on this clonotype: With a much larger clone just one base away, this may be a read error. This rearrangement joins TRBV5-1 to TRBJ2-4, with a possible D match to TRBD2 (6 bases). Germline assignment: CDR1 SGHRS and CDR2 YFSETQ. The CDR3 consists of 20 residues. The CDR3 loop is CASSRSPGSIAELAKNSQYF. In DNA, the CDR3 is TGCGCCAGCAGCAGATCCCCAGGGTCTATAGCGGAGTTAGCCAAAAACAGTCAGTACTTC.

V and J are TRBV14 and TRBJ2-5, with 7 bases matching TRBD1. After removal of 3 bases from V and 3 bases from J, the junction contained 10 bases not matched to a gene. This CDR3 region has 16 residues. Germline V CDR1 and CDR2: SGHDN, FVKESK. In DNA form, the CDR3 reads TGTGCCAGCAGCCACTACCGGGACAGCAACAAAGAGACCCAGTACTTC. Its protein product is CASSHYRDSNKETQYF.

This clonotype was picked up a small number of times. The V and J genes are TRBV6-2 or TRBV6-3 and TRBJ2-1, with D possibly being TRBD2 (7 bases). Germline V CDR1 and CDR2: MNHEY, SVGEGT. CDR3 length equals 15 residues. V lost 8 bases and J 0 bases, leaving 14 bases between the germline ends. The CDR3 DNA reads TGTGCCAGCCGGGGGGCGGTAAGCTCCTACAATGAGCAGTTCTTC. This translates into CASRGAVSSYNEQFF.

Ten or more counts support this clonotype. CDR3 loop: CASSTKDRVQGTQYF. CDR3 in DNA: TGTGCCAGCAGCACAAAGGACAGGGTTCAGGGTACGCAGTATTTT. The rearrangement uses TRBV7-2 and TRBJ2-3; 8 bases align to TRBD1. The CDR3 loop spans 15 amino acids. Trimming at V came to 5 bases and at J to 8 bases, leaving 12 bases not matched to a gene. Germline lookup yields CDR1 SGHTA and CDR2 FQGNSA.

This clonotype was seen a handful of times. The chain carries TRBV12-3 or TRBV12-4 and TRBJ1-5, with D tentatively TRBD1 (6 bases). This CDR3 region has 15 residues. The V gene lost 2 bases and the J gene lost 9 bases, with 17 bases spanning the gap. In DNA, the CDR3 is TGTGCCAGCAGTTTAAAGGCGGCAGGGGACGGGCCCCAGCATTTT. This encodes CASSLKAAGDGPQHF.

This clonotype came up a few times. Since a much larger clone is just one base distant, this may be a read error. The rearrangement uses TRBV28 and TRBJ2-4; no firm D call. Germline V lookup: CDR1 MDHEN, CDR2 SYDVKM. The CDR3 length is 13 residues. The V and J ends lost 5 bases and 12 bases respectively, with 17 bases between them. The CDR3 loop is CASSLRLYYSQYF. The CDR3 bases are TGTGCCAGCAGTCTAAGGTTGTATTACAGTCAGTACTTC.

This clonotype showed up many times. This chain uses TRBV7-2 with TRBJ2-4; TRBD2 aligns across 8 bases. The CDR3 contains 17 residues. From germline, CDR1 is SGHTA and CDR2 FQGNSA. With 4 bases clipped from V and 0 bases from J, the junction kept 8 bases outside the gene matches. The CDR3 sequence is CASSYRGGTLAKNIQYF. The CDR3 bases are TGTGCCAGCAGCTACCGGGGGGGCACGCTAGCCAAAAACATTCAGTACTTC.

This clonotype appeared many times. The V call is TRBV20-1, the J call TRBJ2-1; 8 positions match TRBD2. The V gene end was trimmed by 3 bases and the J gene end by 7 bases; junction bases not matched to a gene: 8. Per the germline V gene, CDR1 is DFQATT and CDR2 is SNEGSKA (reference sequence). The CDR3 runs 14 residues. CDR3 in DNA: TGCAGTGCTAGGGGGGCTAGCGGGTTTAATGAGCAGTTCTTC. The encoded protein is CSARGASGFNEQFF.

This clonotype was recorded a few times. Being one base from a much bigger clone, this may be a read error. This rearrangement joins TRBV10-3 to TRBJ2-3; 8 bases are shared with TRBD2. The CDR3 runs 16 residues. Germline lookup yields CDR1 ENHRY and CDR2 SYGVKD. CDR3 protein: CANSESKSGSGDTQYF. The CDR3 nucleotides read TGTGCCAACAGTGAGTCTAAAAGCGGGAGTGGGGATACGCAGTATTTT.

The chain couples TRBV7-8 to TRBJ2-7; maybe TRBD2 (5 bases). Trimming removed 5 bases from V and 8 bases from J, with 16 bases in between. The CDR3 has 13 residues. CDR1 SGHVS and CDR2 FQNEAQ come from the germline V gene. DNA of the CDR3: TGTGCCAGCAGCCTCGGGGAGCTCGGTCAGCAGTACTTC. Translating it yields CASSLGELGQQYF.

About this clonotype: Being one base from a much bigger clone, this may be a read error. The conserved phenylalanine or tryptophan normally closing the CDR3 is absent here, so this likely arose from a read error. The chain combines TRBV20-1 with TRBJ2-5; 11 bases line up with TRBD2. Germline V lookup: CDR1 DFQATT, CDR2 SNEGSKA (reference sequence). The V and J ends lost 2 bases and 4 bases, in that order; junction bases with no gene match: 3. CDR3 length: 14 amino acids. The CDR3 sequence is CSARTSGSVETQYS. The CDR3 DNA reads TGCAGTGCTAGAACTAGCGGGAGTGTAGAGACCCAGTACTCC.

This clonotype came up many times. The chain combines TRBV29-1 with TRBJ2-7, with TRBD1 matching 7 bases. Germline V gene data show CDR1 as SQVTM and CDR2 as ANQGSEA. The CDR3 has 12 residues. Germline trimming cut 6 bases from V and 1 base from J; bases unmatched to any gene: 3. The CDR3 protein is CSVGTDSYEQYF. The CDR3 nucleotides read TGCAGCGTAGGGACAGATTCCTACGAGCAGTACTTC.